These 19 T cell receptor beta chains were sequenced from one sample in a study of shared clonotypes between healthy human individuals. Profiling relied on immunoSEQ multiplex PCR, and the TCRdb table lists in-frame clones only, not all of them. The table has about 490,000 clones, 60% to 80% seen once. The sample taken for sequencing was PBMCs. The receptors shown here come from a woman between 40 and 55 years old in good health. Some clones in this sample may be carry-over from other donors' samples.

The genes are TRBV18 and TRBJ1-3, with D unresolved. Germline-derived CDR1 and CDR2 are KGHSH and LQKENI. The CDR3 totals 16 residues. The germline V and J ends were trimmed by 3 bases and 0 bases, with 12 bases remaining between them. The CDR3 spells CASSPNKLSSGNTIYF. The DNA for the CDR3 is TGTGCCAGCTCACCGAATAAGCTTAGCTCTGGAAACACCATATATTTT.

This chain joins TRBV5-1 and TRBJ2-7; 7 nucleotides line up with TRBD2. The CDR3 consists of 14 residues. V lost 4 bases to trimming and J lost 3 bases; unmatched junction nucleotides: 7. Germline CDR1 is SGHRS and CDR2 is YFSETQ. CDR3 in amino acids: CASSHATSNYEQYF. The CDR3, as DNA: TGCGCCAGCAGCCACGCGACTAGCAACTACGAGCAGTACTTC.

The gene calls are TRBV23-1 and TRBJ2-5; D not certain. TRBV23-1 is an ORF for which the function is uncertain. This CDR3 region has 14 residues. Trimming cost V 0 bases and J 0 bases, with 5 bases left between them. The CDR3 spells CASSQSTDQETQYF. The DNA for the CDR3 is TGCGCCAGCAGTCAATCAACAGACCAAGAGACCCAGTACTTC.

The table lists this clone with a count of one. The chain employs TRBV9 and TRBJ2-1; D unclear. Looked up from germline, CDR1 is SGDLS and CDR2 is YYNGEE. V was cut by 3 bases and J by 2 bases, with 12 bases left in between. There are 15 residues in the CDR3. CDR3 amino acids: CASSATPITYNEQFF. CDR3 nucleotides: TGTGCCAGCAGCGCAACTCCAATCACCTACAATGAGCAGTTCTTC.

The rearrangement uses TRBV27 and TRBJ1-5; no firm D call. Germline V gene lookup returns CDR1 MNHEY and CDR2 SMNVEV (reference sequence). V was clipped by 0 bases and J by 4 bases, with 13 bases between them. The CDR3 has 16 residues. CDR3 coding DNA: TGTGCCAGCAGTTTATCCTCGACAAGCTTTAATCAGCCCCAGCATTTT. Its translation: CASSLSSTSFNQPQHF.

The V and J genes are TRBV6-5 and TRBJ2-7; 11 bases agree with TRBD1. Trimming took 2 bases from V and 5 from J; bases not matched to a gene: 5. Germline CDR1 MNHEY, CDR2 SVGAGI. The CDR3 length is 15 residues. The CDR3 loop reads CASSYTRDRGNEQYF. In DNA form, the CDR3 reads TGTGCCAGCAGTTACACACGGGACAGGGGGAACGAGCAGTACTTC.

A few counts support this clone. The rearrangement joins TRBV7-3 to TRBJ2-1, with no clear D. Per germline, CDR1 SGHTA and CDR2 FQGTGA. This CDR3 is 14 amino acids long. Between the trimmed V and J ends, which lost 7 bases and 2 bases, there was a span of 12 bases. The CDR3 sequence is CASNMAGPYNEQFF. The CDR3 bases are TGTGCCAGCAACATGGCAGGACCCTACAATGAGCAGTTCTTC.

Worth noting for this clone: Distinct nucleotide sequences in the sample also encode this CDR3. The chain uses TRBV28 and TRBJ1-5, with TRBD1 as a possible D gene (6 bases). Germline CDR1 and CDR2: MDHEN and SYDVKM. CDR3 length equals 14 residues. V gave up 3 bases and J gave up 2 bases, with 8 bases separating them. The CDR3 nucleotides are TGTGCCAGCAGTTTGCCAGGGGGCAATCAGCCCCAGCATTTT. Amino acid sequence: CASSLPGGNQPQHF.

This chain connects TRBV19 to TRBJ1-3; D gene ambiguous. The CDR3 has 13 residues. CDR1 is LNHDA, CDR2 SQIVND, per germline (reference sequence). V lost 6 bases to trimming and J lost 0 bases, with 6 bases between them. CDR3 residues: CASRQYSGNTIYF. As DNA, the CDR3 is TGTGCCAGTAGACAGTACTCTGGAAACACCATATATTTT.

The CDR3 loop reads CARSLKQLAKNIQYF. As DNA, the CDR3 is TGTGCCAGAAGCTTAAAACAGCTAGCCAAAAACATTCAGTACTTC. This chain connects TRBV7-5 to TRBJ2-4; the D call in the table, TRBD1, was not verified against the DNA. TRBV7-5 constitutes a pseudogene. This CDR3 has 15 residues.

CDR3 amino acids: CATSRDSPAAQYF. The CDR3 DNA reads as TGTGCCACCTCCCGGGACAGCCCGGCGGCGCAGTACTTC. The rearrangement uses TRBV10-3 and TRBJ2-7; 7 bases are a match to TRBD1. This CDR3 is 13 amino acids long. The junction had 15 bases not matched to a gene; V was cut back by 10 bases and J by 9 bases. Per germline, CDR1 ENHRY and CDR2 SYGVKD.

This chain uses TRBV4-1 with TRBJ2-2, with 14 bases that match TRBD2. Looked up from germline, CDR1 is MGHRA and CDR2 is YSYEKL. The trim removed 4 bases at V and 5 bases at J, leaving 6 bases unmatched. This CDR3 is 17 amino acids long. CDR3 DNA: TGCGCCAGCAGCCCCGTAGGACTAGCGGGAGGAACCGGGGAGCTGTTTTTT. Protein product: CASSPVGLAGGTGELFF.

Note on this clone: A much bigger clone sits one base away, suggesting this may be a read error. The chain employs TRBV2 and TRBJ2-7; no clear D. The germline V gene encodes CDR1 SNHLY and CDR2 FYNNEI. The CDR3 has 10 residues. V was cut by 2 bases and J by 5 bases, with 1 base left in between. DNA of the CDR3: TGTGCCAGCAGTGAAAACGAGCAGTACTTC. Protein product: CASSENEQYF. Together with reference TRBV2 and TRBJ2-7, the CDR3 gives the full variable domain: EPEVTQTPSHQVTQMGQEVILRCVPISNHLYFYWYRQILGQKVEFLVSFYNNEISEKSEIFDDQFSVERPDGSNFTLKIRSTKLEDSAMYFCASSENEQYFGPGTRLTVT.

This clone was seen more than once but under ten times. The chain links TRBV29-1 to TRBJ2-5, with 11 bases that match TRBD2. The CDR3 is made up of 14 amino acids. The germline V gene has CDR1 SQVTM and CDR2 ANQGSEA. J was trimmed by 4 bases and V by 8 bases; bases with no gene match: 9. CDR3 region: CSTILAGVPETQYF. In DNA form, the CDR3 reads TGCAGCACCATACTAGCGGGAGTCCCAGAGACCCAGTACTTC.

This chain uses TRBV28 with TRBJ2-7, with D possibly matching TRBD2 (6 bases). V lost 6 bases, J lost 3 bases, and 15 bases lay in between. The CDR3 contains 14 residues. Germline V gives CDR1 MDHEN, CDR2 SYDVKM. CDR3 sequence reads: CASSLPAGRYEQYF. The CDR3 DNA sequence: TGTGCCAGCAGCCTACCGGCGGGGCGCTACGAGCAGTACTTC. The variable domain in full, completed from reference TRBV28 and TRBJ2-7, reads DVKVTQSSRYLVKRTGEKVFLECVQDMDHENMFWYRQDPGLGLRLIYFSYDVKMKEKGDIPEGYSVSREKKERFSLILESASTNQTSMYLCASSLPAGRYEQYFGPGTRLTVT.

The chain recombines TRBV7-2 with TRBJ2-2; D is possibly TRBD1 or TRBD2 (5 bases each). The V end was cut by 7 bases, the J end by 1 base, with 25 bases between. The CDR3 is 19 residues long. Germline assignment: CDR1 SGHTA and CDR2 FQGNSA. In DNA, the CDR3 is TGTGCCAGCACCCCACGACCCCCGGGACCAACTATGAACACCGGGGAGCTGTTTTTT. Protein: CASTPRPPGPTMNTGELFF.

In this sample, this clone turned up many times. As DNA, the CDR3 is TGCGCCAGCAGCCCAGAAGAGGCTACCATAGCGGGTCCTGACACAGATACGCAGTATTTT. This codes for CASSPEEATIAGPDTDTQYF. The chain has TRBV4-1 and TRBJ2-3; 7 bases fit TRBD2. Germline V gives CDR1 MGHRA, CDR2 YSYEKL. The J segment lost 2 bases and the V segment lost 4 bases, leaving 21 bases of the junction unmatched. CDR3 length: 20 residues.

In its sample, this clone was seen once. V is TRBV11-1 and J is TRBJ2-1, with TRBD2 matching 7 bases. V lost 5 bases to trimming and J lost 4 bases; unmatched junction nucleotides: 11. The CDR3 is 16 amino acids. The germline CDR1 and CDR2 sequences are SGHAT and FQDESV (reference sequence). CDR3 sequence reads: CASSLSVRRGYNEQFF. CDR3 DNA: TGTGCCAGCAGCCTCAGCGTGAGGCGGGGGTACAATGAGCAGTTCTTC.

This clone occurred many times. In nucleotides, the CDR3 is TGTGCCAGCGGGACAGGGTACAATGAGCAGTTCTTC. Amino acid sequence: CASGTGYNEQFF. The chain links TRBV19 to TRBJ2-1, with 9 bases aligning to TRBD1. Losses at the gene ends were 9 bases for V and 4 bases for J; bases not matched to a gene: 1. The CDR3 consists of 12 residues. Looked up from germline, CDR1 is LNHDA and CDR2 is SQIVND (reference sequence).